Only a few counts were recorded for the clone carrying this T cell receptor beta chain. No antigen is known for it. CD4+ naive, central memory, regulatory and stem cell-like memory subsets were isolated by sorting on CD45RO/CCR7/CD25/CD127/CD95/CD27. This CDR3 spans 15 amino acids. Germline values: CDR1 SEHNR, CDR2 FQNEAQ (reference sequence). V was trimmed by 5 bases and J by 3 bases, leaving 14 bases between them. The sample originates from a study of beta chain features in type 1 diabetes. Turning to the study itself: Examination of sorted cells across all samples involved over 85,000,000 cells. Notes on the study in general: The study found that naive, central memory and Treg TCRB repertoires appeared more similar in patients than in healthy donors.

All of the isolated RNA was reverse transcribed, so expressed TCRB transcripts were sequenced. Each sample of naive, central memory or regulatory T cells had, on average, about 3.6 million reads. TCRdb keeps only in-frame clones here, not all; method: immunoSEQ multiplex PCR. The sample shows 200,000 to 300,000 clones, over 12% of them seen only once. V usage is TRBV7-9 and J usage is TRBJ2-1, with a possible D match to TRBD1 (6 bases). The sample was naive CD4+ T cells from blood. The sequence was obtained from a woman in her thirties or forties in good health. This CDR3 is CASSPTLGGYNEQFF. The CDR3, as DNA: TGTGCCAGCAGCCCCACGCTAGGGGGCTACAATGAGCAGTTCTTC.